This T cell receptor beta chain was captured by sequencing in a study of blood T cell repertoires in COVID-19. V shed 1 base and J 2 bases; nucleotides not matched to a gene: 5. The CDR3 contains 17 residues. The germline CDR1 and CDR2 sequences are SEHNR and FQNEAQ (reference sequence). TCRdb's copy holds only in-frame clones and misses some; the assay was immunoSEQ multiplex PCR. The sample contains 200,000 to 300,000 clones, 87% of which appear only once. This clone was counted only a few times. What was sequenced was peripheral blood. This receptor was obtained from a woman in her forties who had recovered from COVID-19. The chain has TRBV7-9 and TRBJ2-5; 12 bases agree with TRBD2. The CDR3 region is CASSLGLAGGPQETQYF. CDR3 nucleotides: TGTGCCAGCAGCTTAGGGCTAGCGGGGGGGCCGCAAGAGACCCAGTACTTC.